The 14 T cell receptor beta chains below all came from one sample that was sequenced in a study of identical twins. A single record per CDR3 protein comes from TCRdb applying MiXCR to the 5' RACE reads. The profile shows 650,000 to 800,000 distinct CDR3 sequences, 8.6% of them singletons. These data are also associated with another study on yellow fever vaccine responses in identical twins.

Input material: PBMCs. The receptors come from a woman aged 18 to 35 in good health.

The chain couples TRBV12-3 or TRBV12-4 to TRBJ2-7; 7 nucleotides align to TRBD1. V dropped 1 base and J dropped 1; count of bases not matched to a gene: 7. This CDR3 has 16 residues. The CDR3 reads CASSLDRGLLSYEQYF. The CDR3 DNA is TGTGCCAGCAGTTTAGACAGGGGTTTGCTTTCCTACGAGCAGTACTTC.

The rearrangement joins TRBV20-1 to TRBJ2-3; D call uncertain. V was clipped by 4 bases and J by 0 bases, with 5 bases between them. The CDR3 totals 12 residues. The germline V gene has CDR1 DFQATT and CDR2 SNEGSKA (reference sequence). This CDR3 is CSAIYSTDTQYF. CDR3 coding DNA: TGCAGTGCTATTTATAGCACAGATACGCAGTATTTT.

The J gene is TRBJ2-5, the V gene TRBV12-3 or TRBV12-4; 8 positions match TRBD2. The V segment lost 0 bases and the J segment 3 bases; nucleotides outside the gene matches: 9. This CDR3 has 17 residues. The CDR3 sequence is CASSLAGGGPVEETQYF. The CDR3 DNA reads TGTGCCAGCAGTTTAGCGGGCGGGGGGCCTGTGGAAGAGACCCAGTACTTC.

CDR3: CASSQSPMGGVAKNIQYF. The CDR3 DNA reads as TGTGCCAGCAGCCAAAGTCCGATGGGCGGCGTAGCCAAAAACATTCAGTACTTC. The J gene is TRBJ2-4, the V gene TRBV3-1; D remains ambiguous. V gave up 2 bases and J gave up 0 bases, with 17 bases separating them. CDR3 size: 18 residues. Germline V gives CDR1 LGHDT, CDR2 YNNKEL (reference sequence). Full variable domain (rest looked up from reference TRBV3-1 and TRBJ2-4): DTAVSQTPKYLVTQMGNDKSIKCEQNLGHDTMYWYKQDSKKFLKIMFSYNNKELIINETVPNRFSPKSPDKAHLNLHINSLELGDSAVYFCASSQSPMGGVAKNIQYFGAGTRLSVL.

This clonotype was observed a few times. This chain connects TRBV29-1 to TRBJ1-2, with unresolved D. The CDR3 runs 12 residues. Germline CDR1 is SQVTM and CDR2 is ANQGSEA. Trimming cost V 6 bases and J 9 bases, with 17 bases left between them. CDR3 in amino acids: CSVRDRDDSYTF. In DNA, the CDR3 is TGCAGCGTCCGTGACCGAGACGATAGCTACACCTTC.

The table lists this clonotype with a few counts. This sequence joins TRBV12-3 or TRBV12-4 and TRBJ1-2, with D perhaps matching TRBD1 (6 bases). Trimming took off 6 bases at V and 6 bases at J, with 17 bases between the two ends. The CDR3 runs 14 residues. In DNA form, the CDR3 reads TGTGCCAGCAGCACAGGGCCCAAAGCGAATGGCTACACCTTC. Protein: CASSTGPKANGYTF.

The chain joins TRBV18 to TRBJ2-7, with 11 bases fitting TRBD1. The CDR3 is 16 residues long. CDR1 is KGHSH, CDR2 LQKENI, per germline. The ends lost 0 bases at V and 3 bases at J; junction bases unmatched: 4. The CDR3 nucleotides are TGTGCCAGCTCACCACCGGTGGGACAGGGGGGCTACGAGCAGTACTTC. Translating gives CASSPPVGQGGYEQYF.

This clonotype was counted only a few times. This sequence joins TRBV12-5 and TRBJ2-2; 7 bases agree with TRBD1. Trimming cost V 2 bases and J 6 bases; bases outside gene matches: 3. The CDR3 is 14 amino acids. From germline, CDR1 is LGHNT and CDR2 FRNRAP. This CDR3 reads CASGLLGTAGELFF. The CDR3 coding sequence is TGTGCTAGTGGTTTGCTCGGGACAGCCGGGGAGCTGTTTTTT.

This clonotype was detected many times. The V and J genes are TRBV12-3 or TRBV12-4 and TRBJ1-2; D gene unclear. This CDR3 has 12 residues. V was pared by 1 base and J by 7 bases, with 7 bases between. DNA of the CDR3: TGTGCCAGCAGTTTAGGGACCGGTGGCTACACCTTC. Amino acids: CASSLGTGGYTF.

This chain links TRBV20-1 with TRBJ2-7; unclear D gene. Trimming cost V 2 bases and J 3 bases, with 8 bases left between them. CDR1 is DFQATT, CDR2 SNEGSKA, per germline (reference sequence). The CDR3 spans 12 residues. In DNA form, the CDR3 reads TGCAGTGCTAGAACATCAAACTACGAGCAGTACTTC. Its translation is CSARTSNYEQYF.

The gene calls are TRBV11-2 and TRBJ2-5; 14 bases agree with TRBD2. J lost 2 bases, V lost 6 bases, and 5 bases had no gene match. CDR3 length: 16 residues. Germline values: CDR1 SGHAT, CDR2 FQNNGV. The CDR3 spells CASRLGLAGGQETQYF. In nucleotides, the CDR3 is TGTGCCAGCAGGCTCGGACTAGCGGGGGGACAAGAGACCCAGTACTTC.

The chain joins TRBV12-3 or TRBV12-4 to TRBJ2-5, with TRBD2 identical over 11 bases. The V segment lost 5 bases and the J segment 4 bases; nucleotides outside the gene matches: 6. The CDR3 is 15 residues long. The DNA for the CDR3 is TGTGCCAGCAGTCTCCTGACTAGCGGGGTAGAGACCCAGTACTTC. Protein sequence: CASSLLTSGVETQYF.

This clonotype was recorded at least ten times. The chain couples TRBV4-3 to TRBJ1-1, with D possibly TRBD1 on 5 matching bases. Trimming took off 0 bases at V and 5 bases at J, with 13 bases between the two ends. The CDR3 extends over 15 amino acids. Per the germline V gene, CDR1 is LGHNA and CDR2 is YSLEER. CDR3 sequence (DNA): TGCGCCAGCAGCCAAGAAGGAGGGGCTCGAACTGAAGCTTTCTTT. Translating gives CASSQEGGARTEAFF.

This chain connects TRBV9 to TRBJ2-7; 8 nucleotides align to TRBD2. The CDR3 extends over 12 amino acids. V gave up 7 bases and J gave up 6 bases; unmatched junction bases: 6. Per the germline V gene, CDR1 is SGDLS and CDR2 is YYNGEE. The CDR3 nucleotides read TGTGCCAGCTCGGGAGGGACTGGCGAGCAGTACTTC. This translates into CASSGGTGEQYF.